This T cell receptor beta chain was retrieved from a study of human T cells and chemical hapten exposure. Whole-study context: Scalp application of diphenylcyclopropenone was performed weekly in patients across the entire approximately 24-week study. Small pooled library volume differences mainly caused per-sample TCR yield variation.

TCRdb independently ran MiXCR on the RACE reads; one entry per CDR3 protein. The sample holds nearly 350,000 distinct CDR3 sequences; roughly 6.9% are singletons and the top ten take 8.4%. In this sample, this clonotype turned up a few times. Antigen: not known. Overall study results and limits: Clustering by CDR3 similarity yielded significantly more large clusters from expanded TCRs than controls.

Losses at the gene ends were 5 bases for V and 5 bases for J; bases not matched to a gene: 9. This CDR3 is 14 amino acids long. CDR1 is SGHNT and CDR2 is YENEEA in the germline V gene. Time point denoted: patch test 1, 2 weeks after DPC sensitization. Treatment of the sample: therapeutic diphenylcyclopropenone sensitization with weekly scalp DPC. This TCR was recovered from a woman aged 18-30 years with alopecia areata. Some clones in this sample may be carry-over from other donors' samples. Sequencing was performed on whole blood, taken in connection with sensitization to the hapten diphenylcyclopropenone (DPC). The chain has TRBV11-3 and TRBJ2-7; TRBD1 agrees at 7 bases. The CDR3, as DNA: TGTGCCAGCAGCGCGCATGGACAGGCCCACGAGCAGTACTTC. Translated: CASSAHGQAHEQYF.